Each of the 3 T cell receptor beta chains below was sequenced from the same sample in a study of cytomegalovirus exposure and HLA in healthy donors. PCR was performed using 60 Vbeta and 13 Jbeta primers. Method: immunoSEQ multiplex PCR; TCRdb's copy keeps in-frame clones and lacks some. The profile covers under 200,000 clones, with around three quarters appearing a single time and 2.5% to 3.5% taken by the ten largest. Sequenced sample: PBMCs. All receptors derive from a woman aged 40-49 years in good health and CMV-seronegative.

The genes are TRBV9 and TRBJ1-2, with unresolved D. The CDR3 length is 12 residues. V was trimmed by 4 bases and J by 4 bases, leaving 8 bases between them. Germline V CDR1 and CDR2: SGDLS, YYNGEE. The CDR3 DNA follows: TGTGCCAGCAGCCAAACAGCCTATGGCTACACCTTC. It yields the protein CASSQTAYGYTF.

V gene TRBV27 combines with J gene TRBJ2-2, with 12 bases lining up with TRBD2. CDR3 size: 16 residues. Losses at the gene ends were 6 bases for V and 4 bases for J; bases not matched to a gene: 6. Looked up from germline, CDR1 is MNHEY and CDR2 is SMNVEV (reference sequence). The CDR3: CASSVTSGGPTGELFF. The CDR3 nucleotides read TGTGCCAGCAGCGTAACTAGCGGGGGGCCCACCGGGGAGCTGTTTTTT.

V usage is TRBV6-1 and J usage is TRBJ1-2; tentative D call: TRBD1 (6 bases). This CDR3 has 14 residues. V lost 5 bases and J lost 3, with 13 bases in between. CDR1 and CDR2 (germline): MNHNS, SASEGT. In DNA, the CDR3 is TGTGCCAGCAGTAGTAGCAGGGGTGACTATGGCTACACCTTC. Amino acid sequence: CASSSSRGDYGYTF.